This T cell receptor beta chain was sequenced during a study of Siglec-9 on CD8 T cells in melanoma. The study, taken as a whole, reports: An effector memory CD8+ subset marked by Siglec-9 reportedly appeared to gather in melanoma.

Germline V gives CDR1 WSHSY, CDR2 SAAADI. V was clipped by 2 bases and J by 2 bases, with 12 bases between them. The CDR3 has 15 amino acids. A remark on this clone: Antigen: not known.

Method: immunoSEQ multiplex PCR; TCRdb's copy keeps in-frame clones and lacks some. The data contain approximately 35,000 clones, 80% to 85% of them singletons. This rearrangement joins TRBV10-2 to TRBJ1-2; D may be TRBD1 (6 bases). Sequencing was performed on Siglec-9- CD8+ T cells sorted from blood. The TCR sequence derives from a human donor in good health. CDR3 residues: CASSEVRRGNYGYTF. DNA of the CDR3: TGCGCCAGCAGTGAGGTCCGCAGGGGAAACTATGGCTACACCTTC.